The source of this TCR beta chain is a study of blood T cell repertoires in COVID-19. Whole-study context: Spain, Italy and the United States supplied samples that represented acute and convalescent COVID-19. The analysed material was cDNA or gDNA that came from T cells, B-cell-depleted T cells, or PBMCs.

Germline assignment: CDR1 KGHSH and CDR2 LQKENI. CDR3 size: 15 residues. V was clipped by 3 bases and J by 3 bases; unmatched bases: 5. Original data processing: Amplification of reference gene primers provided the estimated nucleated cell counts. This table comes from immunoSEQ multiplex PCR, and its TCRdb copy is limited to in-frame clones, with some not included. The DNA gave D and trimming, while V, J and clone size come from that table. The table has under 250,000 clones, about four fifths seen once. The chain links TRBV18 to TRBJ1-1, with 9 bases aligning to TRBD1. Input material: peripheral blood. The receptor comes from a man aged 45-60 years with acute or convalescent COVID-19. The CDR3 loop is CASSPPGTGYTEAFF. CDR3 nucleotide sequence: TGTGCCAGCTCACCCCCCGGGACAGGGTACACTGAAGCTTTCTTT.